This T cell receptor beta chain was recovered during a study of T cell repertoires in cytomegalovirus infection. Study overall: Public signatures in TCR beta pointed to CMV infection and matching HLA type. Findings and limits, study-wide: Accumulated public TCR beta family frequency recognized individuals carrying CMV together with the relevant HLA. Ex vivo, HLA-C-restricted CMV-specific TCR beta clonotypes prevailed over the rest of the response.

This clonotype has ten or more counts. What it recognizes is unknown. The trim removed 8 bases at V and 6 bases at J, leaving 10 bases unmatched. This CDR3 is built from 15 residues. CDR1 is SGHVS and CDR2 is FQNEAQ in the germline V gene. TCRdb reprocessed the reads via MiXCR and lists one record per CDR3 protein. The data contain nearly 450,000 distinct CDR3 sequences, about 33% of them singletons. What was sequenced was PBMCs. This chain connects TRBV7-8 to TRBJ1-6, with 7 nucleotides matching TRBD1. This receptor was taken from a human donor in good health (CMV status not recorded). Some clones in this sample may be carry-over from other donors' samples. The CDR3 DNA sequence: TGTGCCAGCCGAGACGGTAGACAGGGTAATTCACCCCTCCACTTT. This translates into CASRDGRQGNSPLHF.